The sequence of this T cell receptor beta chain was determined in a study of Graves' ophthalmopathy and Graves' hyperthyroidism. This clonotype was counted at least ten times. Its matching antigen is unknown. Whole-study results and caveats: Its predictions of ophthalmopathy progression gave the model approximately 65% sensitivity and roughly 76% specificity.

The germline CDR1 and CDR2 sequences are GTSNPN and SVGIG (reference sequence). The CDR3 runs 15 residues. Trimming removed 0 bases from V and 3 bases from J, with 11 bases in between. TCR beta CDR3 amplification used RNA transcripts. First-round RT-PCR used HTBI primers; second-round multiplex PCR followed. Using its own MiXCR run on the multiplex PCR reads, TCRdb lists one record per CDR3 protein. The table shows 350,000 to 400,000 distinct CDR3 sequences, with roughly 18% occurring only once. The sequence was obtained from a woman between 18 and 29 years old with Graves' ophthalmopathy. V usage is TRBV30 and J usage is TRBJ2-2, with D unclear. Sequences were obtained from peripheral blood. The DNA for the CDR3 is TGTGCCTGGAGTGTAGTGGGAAGGGACACCGGGGAGCTGTTTTTT. It codes for CAWSVVGRDTGELFF.